The clone carrying this T cell receptor beta chain was counted at least ten times. The antigen remains undetermined. Amplification of TCR beta CDR3 from genomic DNA used two-round multiplex PCR. The authors ran first-round PCR with primers specific to each TRBV and TRBJ gene. Universal primers were used for second-round PCR. TCRdb itself ran the multiplex PCR reads through MiXCR, one entry per CDR3 protein. The table records just over 30,000 distinct CDR3 sequences, 25% to 35% of them present only once. This sample is part of a study of prognosis after radiotherapy for stage I lung cancer. Study-level points and caveats: For the expanded TCR clones, whether they were tumor-specific was not determined.

The sequence came from a donor of 50 years or more with non-small cell lung cancer. The material sequenced was PBMCs, taken before or after stereotactic body radiation therapy (not recorded which).

The CDR3 loop is CASSGEALPSYEQYF. Here the CDR3 DNA reads TGTGCCTCCTCAGGGGAAGCCCTCCCGTCTTACGAGCAGTACTTC. The chain recombines TRBV5-6 with TRBJ2-7; TRBD1 is a possible D gene (6 bases). The CDR3 runs 15 residues. Per germline, CDR1 SGHDT and CDR2 YYEEEE. Trimming left V 10 bases short and J 4 bases short, with 24 bases between. Full variable domain (missing parts from reference TRBV5-6 and TRBJ2-7): DAGVTQSPTHLIKTRGQQVTLRCSPKSGHDTVSWYQQALGQGPQFIFQYYEEEERQRGNFPDRFSGHQFPNYSSELNVNALLLGDSALYLCASSGEALPSYEQYFGPGTRLTVT.